A selection of T cell receptor beta chains follows, all from one sample in a study of Graves' ophthalmopathy and Graves' hyperthyroidism. TCRdb re-called the multiplex PCR reads through MiXCR, storing one row per CDR3 protein. The sample contains 400,000 or so distinct CDR3 sequences, about a sixth of which appear only once. The sample was peripheral blood. These receptors were taken from an adult woman with stable Graves' hyperthyroidism. The CDR3 runs from the conserved cysteine through the conserved F or W. The D gene is left open where the match is weak. Expanded clones get a size class; other rows say once, few or many, or leave the size out.

J gene | clone size | D gene | V gene | CDR3 protein | CDR3 DNA
TRBJ1-5 | - | - | TRBV27 | CASRPNGRPNQPQHF | TGTGCCAGCAGACCCAATGGCAGGCCGAATCAGCCCCAGCATTTT
TRBJ1-2 | - | - | TRBV12-3/TRBV12-4 | CASSFSILGNGYTF | TGTGCCAGCAGTTTCAGTATATTGGGGAATGGCTACACCTTC
TRBJ2-7 | many | - | TRBV28 | CASSRSQVVLSPYEQYF | TGTGCCAGCAGCCGGTCTCAGGTCGTCTTAAGTCCCTACGAGCAGTACTTC
TRBJ2-7 | many | - | TRBV7-8 | CASSLAGHVGSYEQYF | TGTGCCAGCAGCTTAGCGGGACACGTCGGCTCCTACGAGCAGTACTTC
TRBJ1-1 | many | - | TRBV20-1 | CSASDRTSRRTEAFF | TGCAGTGCTAGTGACAGGACATCTCGTCGCACTGAAGCTTTCTTT
TRBJ2-7 | many | TRBD2 | TRBV7-9 | CASSFLEREGYEQYF | TGTGCCAGCAGCTTCCTCGAGCGGGAGGGCTACGAGCAGTACTTC
TRBJ2-7 | many | - | TRBV6-1 | CASSALVGYEQYF | TGTGCCAGCAGTGCTCTAGTGGGCTACGAGCAGTACTTC
TRBJ2-2 | many | TRBD2 | TRBV11-3 | CASSSSGTTNGELFF | TGTGCCAGCAGCAGTAGCGGGACGACGAACGGGGAGCTGTTTTTT
TRBJ2-5 | many | TRBD1 | TRBV6-1 | CASSTGGETQYF | TGTGCCAGCAGTACAGGGGGGGAGACCCAGTACTTC
TRBJ1-1 | many | - | TRBV12-3/TRBV12-4 | CASSLVSTDTEAFF | TGTGCCAGCAGTTTAGTTTCGACAGACACTGAAGCTTTCTTT
TRBJ2-3 | many | - | TRBV6-5 | CASSYSSRGDRDTQYF | TGTGCCAGCAGTTACTCCTCGCGAGGGGATAGAGATACGCAGTATTTT
TRBJ2-7 | many | - | TRBV19 | CASSLVGGGSYVEQYF | TGTGCCAGTAGTTTAGTTGGGGGCGGGAGTTACGTCGAGCAGTACTTC
TRBJ1-3 | many | TRBD1 | TRBV29-1 | CSVAQGANGNTIYF | TGCAGCGTTGCTCAGGGGGCGAACGGAAACACCATATATTTT